The 9 T cell receptor beta chains reported below all come from one sample, sequenced in a study of T cell responses to AZD1222 COVID-19 vaccine. Clones were sequenced by immunoSEQ multiplex PCR, and TCRdb holds only the in-frame ones, with some missing. The sample holds 100,000 or so clones, 87% seen once. Source: peripheral blood, taken 28 days after the second AZD1222 dose. Receptors were obtained from an adult who received the AZD1222 COVID-19 vaccine.

This clone showed up just once. The genes are TRBV15 and TRBJ1-2, with D possibly matching TRBD1 (5 bases). Germline V gene lookup returns CDR1 LNHNV and CDR2 YYDKDF (reference sequence). CDR3 length: 16 residues. The V end was cut by 4 bases, the J end by 2 bases, with 17 bases between. CDR3 DNA: TGTGCCACCAGCATAAGAGGTGAAGGGGCGAACTATGGCTACACCTTC. This sequence encodes CATSIRGEGANYGYTF.

The chain uses TRBV5-4 and TRBJ2-1; TRBD1 aligns across 9 bases. The CDR3 covers 13 residues. Losses at the gene ends were 7 bases for V and 7 bases for J; bases not matched to a gene: 6. CDR1 and CDR2 (germline): SGHNT, YYREEE (reference sequence). The CDR3: CASGGQGPNEQFF. CDR3 nucleotide sequence: TGTGCCAGCGGGGGACAGGGCCCTAATGAGCAGTTCTTC.

The chain couples TRBV5-8 to TRBJ2-2, with a possible D match to TRBD1 (5 bases). The germline CDR1 and CDR2 sequences are SGHTS and YDEGEE. This CDR3 is built from 15 residues. The ends were cut back, 1 base at V and 3 bases at J, with 10 bases in the middle. CDR3 loop: CASSLKGVDTGELFF. The CDR3 region has the DNA TGTGCCAGCAGCTTGAAAGGGGTGGACACCGGGGAGCTGTTTTTT.

The V and J genes are TRBV6-2 or TRBV6-3 and TRBJ1-5; 7 bases match TRBD1. Germline values: CDR1 MNHEY, CDR2 SVGEGT. CDR3 length: 14 amino acids. V shed 5 bases and J 7 bases; nucleotides not matched to a gene: 8. The CDR3 protein is CASSRQGLGQPQHF. The CDR3 nucleotides read TGTGCCAGCAGTCGACAGGGCCTGGGACAGCCCCAGCATTTT.

The chain carries TRBV6-2 or TRBV6-3 and TRBJ1-2; a possible D gene is TRBD1 (5 bases). V was trimmed by 6 bases and J by 6 bases, leaving 17 bases between them. This CDR3 has 14 residues. From germline, CDR1 is MNHEY and CDR2 SVGEGT. The CDR3, as DNA: TGTGCCAGCAGCCCCAGGGACCCAACTAATGGCTACACCTTC. Its protein product is CASSPRDPTNGYTF.

In its sample, this clone was seen once. This chain connects TRBV20-1 to TRBJ1-1; D may be TRBD1 (6 bases). V was shortened by 3 bases and J by 10 bases, with 12 bases between the two germline ends. There are 11 residues in the CDR3. Germline V lookup: CDR1 DFQATT, CDR2 SNEGSKA (reference sequence). The CDR3 nucleotides are TGCAGTGCTAGCCAAGGGGGGGTAGCTTTCTTT. Its translation: CSASQGGVAFF.

The V gene is TRBV6-6, the J gene TRBJ1-5; 8 bases agree with TRBD1. Losses at the gene ends were 5 bases for V and 6 bases for J; bases not matched to a gene: 3. The CDR3 runs to 13 residues. CDR1 is MNHNY and CDR2 is SVGAGI in the germline V gene (reference sequence). The CDR3 here is CASSGDRPQPQHF. As DNA, the CDR3 is TGTGCCAGCAGTGGGGACAGGCCTCAGCCCCAGCATTTT.

V is TRBV30 and J is TRBJ2-3; 9 bases fit TRBD1. The CDR3 covers 17 residues. The germline CDR1 and CDR2 sequences are GTSNPN and SVGIG (reference sequence). Trimming removed 2 bases from V and 4 bases from J; junction bases left unmatched: 13. CDR3 bases: TGTGCCTGGAGTAGAGCCGGGACAGGGCCCTTGCCAGATACGCAGTATTTT. This sequence encodes CAWSRAGTGPLPDTQYF.

The genes are TRBV9 and TRBJ1-1, with D possibly matching TRBD1 (5 bases). V dropped 0 bases and J dropped 1 base, with 19 bases sitting between them. The CDR3 contains 18 residues. Germline V CDR1 and CDR2: SGDLS, YYNGEE. Written as DNA, the CDR3 is TGTGCCAGCAGCGTAGCTCCAGGGCAGATGTGGGAGAACACTGAAGCTTTCTTT. Translation gives CASSVAPGQMWENTEAFF.